This entry lists 19 T cell receptor beta chains sequenced from one sample in a study of blood T cell repertoires in COVID-19. Data came from immunoSEQ multiplex PCR; TCRdb stores just in-frame clones and leaves some out. Of roughly 280,000 clones listed, roughly 89% are singletons. Sequenced sample: peripheral blood. Receptors originate from a man in his fifties with acute or convalescent COVID-19.

The genes are TRBV5-1 and TRBJ2-3, with 11 bases matching TRBD2. V shed 4 bases and J 4 bases; nucleotides not matched to a gene: 8. The CDR3 contains 16 residues. CDR1 is SGHRS and CDR2 is YFSETQ in the germline V gene. As DNA, the CDR3 is TGCGCCAGCAGCACGTTAGCGGGGGGGGTCCCAGATACGCAGTATTTT. Its translation: CASSTLAGGVPDTQYF.

V and J are TRBV7-8 and TRBJ1-2, with TRBD1 matching 7 bases. The germline CDR1 and CDR2 sequences are SGHVS and FQNEAQ. The CDR3 covers 15 residues. V lost 5 bases, J lost 0 bases, and 6 bases stayed unmatched. CDR3 coding DNA: TGTGCCAGCAGCCCTCCGGGACAGTCTAACTATGGCTACACCTTC. This gives the protein CASSPPGQSNYGYTF.

The genes are TRBV9 and TRBJ1-5; D remains unclear. The CDR3 has 13 amino acids. Germline CDR1 SGDLS, CDR2 YYNGEE. With 5 bases removed from V and 0 bases from J, the gap between germline ends came to 6 bases. This CDR3 reads CASSRSSNQPQHF. In nucleotides, the CDR3 is TGTGCCAGCAGTAGATCTAGCAATCAGCCCCAGCATTTT.

The chain uses TRBV3-1 (or the pseudogene TRBV3-2) and TRBJ2-3; D unclear. The length of the CDR3 is 12 residues. Trimming pared 10 bases from V and 4 bases from J, leaving 12 bases between. CDR1 is LGHDT, CDR2 YNNKEL, per germline (reference sequence). The CDR3 region has the DNA TGTGCCACCACAAATCTCGCAGATACGCAGTATTTT. Translated: CATTNLADTQYF.

The chain is built from TRBV6-5 and TRBJ2-3, with a tentative D call TRBD1 (5 bases). CDR3 length: 14 amino acids. V lost 1 base, J lost 2 bases, and 7 bases lay in between. Germline CDR1 is MNHEY and CDR2 is SVGAGI. The CDR3 spells CASSYWGNTDTQYF. The CDR3, as DNA: TGTGCCAGCAGTTACTGGGGCAACACAGATACGCAGTATTTT.

The genes are TRBV13 and TRBJ1-2, with D tentatively TRBD1 (6 bases). The germline gives CDR1 PRHDT, CDR2 FYEKMQ (reference sequence). The V gene lost 3 bases and the J gene lost 4 bases, with 15 bases spanning the gap. The CDR3 spans 15 residues. The CDR3 loop is CASSLMGARGYGYTF. DNA for the CDR3: TGTGCCAGCAGCTTGATGGGGGCGCGTGGCTATGGCTACACCTTC.

This sequence joins TRBV10-3 and TRBJ1-6; 7 nucleotides agree with TRBD1. CDR1 is ENHRY, CDR2 SYGVKD, per germline. J gave up 10 bases and V 0 bases, and 6 bases lay outside the gene matches. CDR3 length: 15 residues. The CDR3 nucleotides read TGTGCCATCAGTGAGTCGAAAACAGGGGTCTCACCCCTCCACTTT. Translated, it gives CAISESKTGVSPLHF.

The chain employs TRBV2 and TRBJ2-1, with TRBD1 as a possible D gene (6 bases). Germline V gene sequence: CDR1 SNHLY, CDR2 FYNNEI. V lost 4 bases, J lost 9 bases, and 22 bases lay in between. The CDR3 runs 16 residues. CDR3 sequence (DNA): TGTGCCAGCAGTGTCGCCCTTCGACGAATGACAGGTGAGCAGTTCTTC. It specifies CASSVALRRMTGEQFF. The entire variable domain, with the rest obtained from reference TRBV2 and TRBJ2-1, is as follows: EPEVTQTPSHQVTQMGQEVILRCVPISNHLYFYWYRQILGQKVEFLVSFYNNEISEKSEIFDDQFSVERPDGSNFTLKIRSTKLEDSAMYFCASSVALRRMTGEQFFGPGTRLTVL.

CDR3 sequence reads: CASSFTGADGYTF. The CDR3 DNA sequence: TGCGCCAGCAGCTTCACAGGGGCGGATGGCTACACCTTC. The genes are TRBV5-1 and TRBJ1-2; TRBD1 matches at 7 bases. CDR3 length: 13 residues. Trimming took 2 bases from V and 6 from J; bases not matched to a gene: 4. The germline V gene has CDR1 SGHRS and CDR2 YFSETQ.

The V and J genes are TRBV6-6 and TRBJ1-6, with unresolved D. The germline V gene has CDR1 MNHNY and CDR2 SVGAGI (reference sequence). Trimming removed 8 bases at V and 8 bases at J, with 13 bases between. CDR3 size: 13 residues. CDR3 residues: CASAEGFYSPLHF. CDR3 bases: TGTGCCAGCGCGGAGGGTTTTTATTCACCCCTCCACTTT.

The chain couples TRBV6-5 to TRBJ1-2; D unclear. The CDR3 length is 12 residues. Germline V gives CDR1 MNHEY, CDR2 SVGAGI. The germline V and J ends were trimmed by 11 bases and 4 bases, with 14 bases remaining between them. The CDR3 here is CAVSGEPYGYTF. In DNA form, the CDR3 reads TGTGCCGTCAGCGGTGAACCCTATGGCTACACCTTC.

The CDR3 sequence is CAWIGPGVDEAFF. The CDR3 DNA is TGTGCCTGGATCGGGCCGGGAGTGGATGAAGCTTTCTTT. V gene TRBV30 combines with J gene TRBJ1-1; D ambiguous. Germline V CDR1 and CDR2: GTSNPN, SVGIG (reference sequence). Trimming pared 4 bases from V and 7 bases from J, leaving 16 bases between. The CDR3 consists of 13 residues. The whole variable domain, remainder taken from reference TRBV30 and TRBJ1-1, is SQTIHQWPATLVQPVGSPLSLECTVEGTSNPNLYWYRQAAGRGLQLLFYSVGIGQISSEVPQNLSASRPQDRQFILSSKKLLLSDSGFYLCAWIGPGVDEAFFGQGTRLTVV.

V gene TRBV7-9 combines with J gene TRBJ2-7, with 8 bases matching TRBD2. The CDR3 length is 15 residues. The germline gives CDR1 SEHNR, CDR2 FQNEAQ (reference sequence). V lost 4 bases, J lost 3 bases, and 8 bases stayed unmatched. The CDR3 sequence: CASSSAGGRLYEQYF. CDR3 nucleotide sequence: TGTGCCAGCAGCTCCGCGGGGGGCCGGCTCTACGAGCAGTACTTC.

The chain uses TRBV7-9 and TRBJ1-1, with D possibly being TRBD1 (6 bases). Germline V gene data show CDR1 as SEHNR and CDR2 as FQNEAQ (reference sequence). The ends were cut back, 5 bases at V and 1 base at J, with 14 bases in the middle. The CDR3 contains 15 residues. The CDR3: CASSLQGQGNTEAFF. The CDR3 DNA is TGTGCCAGCAGCCTCCAGGGGCAGGGGAACACTGAAGCTTTCTTT. The full variable domain, with the rest looked up from reference TRBV7-9 and TRBJ1-1, is DTGVSQNPRHKITKRGQNVTFRCDPISEHNRLYWYRQTLGQGPEFLTYFQNEAQLEKSRLLSDRFSAERPKGSFSTLEIQRTEQGDSAMYLCASSLQGQGNTEAFFGQGTRLTVV.

This sequence joins TRBV19 and TRBJ2-7; D remains unclear. V lost 1 base, J lost 3 bases, and 10 bases lay in between. The CDR3 extends over 14 amino acids. The V gene's germline CDR1 is LNHDA and CDR2 SQIVND (reference sequence). The CDR3 DNA reads TGTGCCAGTAGTATAGGTCACGGAGACTACGAGCAGTACTTC. Amino acids: CASSIGHGDYEQYF.

This chain connects TRBV9 to TRBJ1-1; TRBD1 is a possible D gene (5 bases). The CDR3 length is 14 residues. Germline V gives CDR1 SGDLS, CDR2 YYNGEE. V was clipped by 0 bases and J by 7 bases, with 13 bases between them. In DNA form, the CDR3 reads TGTGCCAGCAGCGTAGATCGGACACCCTTTGAAGCTTTCTTT. Residues: CASSVDRTPFEAFF.

The genes are TRBV11-3 and TRBJ2-5; TRBD2 agrees at 15 bases. Germline loops: CDR1 SGHNT, CDR2 YENEEA. This CDR3 comprises 15 residues. Unmatched junction bases numbered 2, after V lost 4 bases and J lost 5 bases. The CDR3 sequence is CASSSGLAGGETQYF. DNA for the CDR3: TGTGCCAGCAGCTCGGGACTAGCGGGGGGTGAGACCCAGTACTTC.

V and J are TRBV6-5 and TRBJ2-6, with D uncertain. Germline values: CDR1 MNHEY, CDR2 SVGAGI. V was trimmed by 10 bases and J by 2 bases, leaving 6 bases between them. This CDR3 has 12 amino acids. The CDR3 spells CAIHTGANVLTF. The DNA for the CDR3 is TGTGCCATCCACACTGGGGCCAACGTCCTGACTTTC.

As regards this clone: Other DNA sequences in this specimen translate into the identical CDR3. In DNA form, the CDR3 reads TGTGCCAGCAGTTTGAGCGGGGAGACCCAGTACTTC. Its translation: CASSLSGETQYF. The gene calls are TRBV12-3 or TRBV12-4 and TRBJ2-5, with D perhaps TRBD2 (6 bases). The CDR3 sequence is 12 residues long. V was cut by 3 bases and J by 5 bases, with 7 bases left in between.